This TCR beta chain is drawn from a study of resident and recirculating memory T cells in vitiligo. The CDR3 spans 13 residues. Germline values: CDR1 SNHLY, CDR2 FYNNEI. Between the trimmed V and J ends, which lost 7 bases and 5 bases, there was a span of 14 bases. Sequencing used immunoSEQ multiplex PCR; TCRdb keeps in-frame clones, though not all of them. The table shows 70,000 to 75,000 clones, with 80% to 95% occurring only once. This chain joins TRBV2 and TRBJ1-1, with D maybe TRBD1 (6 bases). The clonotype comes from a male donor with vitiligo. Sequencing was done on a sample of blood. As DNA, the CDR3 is TGTGCCAGCAAACTGGGGGCGAGAACTGAAGCTTTCTTT. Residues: CASKLGARTEAFF. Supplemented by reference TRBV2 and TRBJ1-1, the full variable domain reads EPEVTQTPSHQVTQMGQEVILRCVPISNHLYFYWYRQILGQKVEFLVSFYNNEISEKSEIFDDQFSVERPDGSNFTLKIRSTKLEDSAMYFCASKLGARTEAFFGQGTRLTVV.